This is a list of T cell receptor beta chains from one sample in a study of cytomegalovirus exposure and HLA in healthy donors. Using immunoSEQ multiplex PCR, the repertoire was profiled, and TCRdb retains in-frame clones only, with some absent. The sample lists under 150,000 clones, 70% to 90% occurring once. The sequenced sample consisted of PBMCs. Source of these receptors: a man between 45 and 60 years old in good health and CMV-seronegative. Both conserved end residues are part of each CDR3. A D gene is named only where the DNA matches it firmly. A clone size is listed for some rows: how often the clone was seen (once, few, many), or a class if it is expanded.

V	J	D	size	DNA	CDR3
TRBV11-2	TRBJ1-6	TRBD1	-	TGTGCCAGCAGCGCGACAGGGGGGAATTCACCCCTCCACTTT	CASSATGGNSPLHF
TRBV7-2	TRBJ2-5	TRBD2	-	TGTGCCAGCAGCTTCTCAGCGGGGGGAGGAGAGACCCAGTACTTC	CASSFSAGGGETQYF
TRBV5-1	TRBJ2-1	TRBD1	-	TGCGCCAGCAGCAAGACAGGGTACAATGAGCAGTTCTTC	CASSKTGYNEQFF
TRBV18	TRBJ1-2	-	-	TGTGCCAGCTCACCGTCGGTAGGGGATTTAAACTATGGCTACACCTTC	CASSPSVGDLNYGYTF
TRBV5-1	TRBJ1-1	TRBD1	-	TGCGCCAGCAGCTCCAACCGGGACAGTGAAGCTTTCTTT	CASSSNRDSEAFF
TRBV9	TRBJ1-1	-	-	TGTGCCAGCAGCGTAGACTACAACACTGAAGCTTTCTTT	CASSVDYNTEAFF
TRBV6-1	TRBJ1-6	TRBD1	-	TGTGCCAGCAGTGGCCCCGATGGGACAGTGAATTCACCCCTCCACTTT	CASSGPDGTVNSPLHF
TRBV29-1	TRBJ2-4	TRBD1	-	TGCAGCGTCGACCGGGACAGGGGAAACATTCAGTACTTC	CSVDRDRGNIQYF
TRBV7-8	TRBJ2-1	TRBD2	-	TGTGCCAGCAGCCTTCGGACTAGCGGGGGGTTTGAGCAGTTCTTC	CASSLRTSGGFEQFF
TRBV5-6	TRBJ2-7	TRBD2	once	TGTGCCAGCAGGCGTACTAGCGGGAGAGGCTACGAGCAGTACTTC	CASRRTSGRGYEQYF
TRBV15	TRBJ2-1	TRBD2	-	TGTGCCACCGGGGGACTAGCGGGAGCGCGAGGGTACAATGAGCAGTTCTTC	CATGGLAGARGYNEQFF
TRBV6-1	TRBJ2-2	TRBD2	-	TGTGCCAGCAGTGACGGGGGGGCGAGGACCGGGGAGCTGTTTTTT	CASSDGGARTGELFF
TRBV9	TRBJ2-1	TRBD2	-	TGTGCCAGCAGCGCGGGACTAGCGGGGGAAACTGAGCAGTTCTTC	CASSAGLAGETEQFF
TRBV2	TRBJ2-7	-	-	TGTGCCAGCAAGTGGGAGATCTACGAGCAGTACTTC	CASKWEIYEQYF
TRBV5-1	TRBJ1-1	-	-	TGCGCCAGCAGCTTGGAGGGGCAGACGAACACTGAAGCTTTCTTT	CASSLEGQTNTEAFF